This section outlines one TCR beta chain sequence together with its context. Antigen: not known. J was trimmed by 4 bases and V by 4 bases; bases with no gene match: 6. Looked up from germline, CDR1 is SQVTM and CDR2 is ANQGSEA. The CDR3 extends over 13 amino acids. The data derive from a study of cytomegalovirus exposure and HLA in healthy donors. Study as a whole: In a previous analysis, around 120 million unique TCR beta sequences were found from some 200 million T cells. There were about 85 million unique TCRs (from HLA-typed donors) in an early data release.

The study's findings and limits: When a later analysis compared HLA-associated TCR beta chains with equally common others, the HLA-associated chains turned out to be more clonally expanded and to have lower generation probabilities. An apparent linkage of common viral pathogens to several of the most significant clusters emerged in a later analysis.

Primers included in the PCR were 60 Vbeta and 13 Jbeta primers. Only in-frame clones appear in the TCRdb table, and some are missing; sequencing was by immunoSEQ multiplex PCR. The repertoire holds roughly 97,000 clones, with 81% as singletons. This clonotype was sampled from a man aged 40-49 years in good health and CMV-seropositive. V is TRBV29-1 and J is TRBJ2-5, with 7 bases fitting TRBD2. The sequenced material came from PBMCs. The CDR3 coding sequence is TGCAGCGTTGGGGGGGGGTTTCGAGAGACCCAGTACTTC. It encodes CSVGGGFRETQYF. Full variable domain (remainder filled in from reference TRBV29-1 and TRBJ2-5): SAVISQKPSRDICQRGTSLTIQCQVDSQVTMMFWYRQQPGQSLTLIATANQGSEATYESGFVIDKFPISRPNLTFSTLTVSNMSPEDSSIYLCSVGGGFRETQYFGPGTRLLVL.